These 27 T cell receptor beta chains originate from one sample sequenced in a study of regulatory T cells in long-lasting Graves disease. Researchers made TCR beta libraries by using iRepertoire HTBI primers and running Arm-PCR on CDR3 regions. Each CDR3 protein is one row after TCRdb ran MiXCR on the multiplex PCR reads. The sample yields roughly 400,000 distinct CDR3 sequences, around 16% seen once. Time point given: newly diagnosed GD, antithyroid drugs for less than 3 months. Following extraction of RNA from PBMCs, that RNA was used to make the TCR library. The data also belong to a second study, concerning T cells in Graves' hyperthyroidism and ophthalmopathy.

The sample consisted of peripheral blood mononuclear cells (PBMCs), taken at new diagnosis, from a patient treated with antithyroid drugs. The receptors here all came from a woman in her forties with Graves disease.

The chain joins TRBV5-1 to TRBJ1-2; the D gene is possibly TRBD1 (5 bases). V was shortened by 0 bases and J by 4 bases, with 10 bases between the two germline ends. Germline CDR1 and CDR2: SGHRS and YFSETQ. This CDR3 is built from 14 residues. The CDR3 spells CASSLVAGSYGYTF. In DNA form, the CDR3 reads TGCGCCAGCAGCTTGGTTGCAGGGAGCTATGGCTACACCTTC.

A few counts support this clonotype. This chain links TRBV6-1 with TRBJ2-1; 8 bases match TRBD1. CDR1 MNHNS and CDR2 SASEGT come from the germline V gene. The trim removed 5 bases at V and 4 bases at J, leaving 1 base unmatched. The CDR3 totals 13 residues. CDR3: CASSRTGYNEQFF. The CDR3 bases are TGTGCCAGCAGTAGGACAGGGTACAATGAGCAGTTCTTC.

V usage is TRBV11-2 and J usage is TRBJ1-1; D is perhaps TRBD1 (5 bases). V lost 0 bases to trimming and J lost 9 bases, with 8 bases between them. Germline V lookup: CDR1 SGHAT, CDR2 FQNNGV. The CDR3 sequence is 12 residues long. CDR3: CASSLDRTKAFF. The CDR3 DNA reads TGTGCCAGCAGCTTAGATCGGACAAAAGCTTTCTTT.

This clonotype was observed a handful of times. V is TRBV5-4 and J is TRBJ2-3; D gene ambiguous. Trimming removed 0 bases at V and 4 bases at J, with 6 bases between. The germline V gene encodes CDR1 SGHNT and CDR2 YYREEE (reference sequence). The CDR3 covers 13 residues. The CDR3 is CASSLEVADTQYF. CDR3 in DNA: TGTGCCAGCAGCTTGGAGGTCGCAGATACGCAGTATTTT.

This clonotype has a count of ten or more. This chain joins TRBV12-5 and TRBJ1-4, with D possibly matching TRBD1 (5 bases). V gave up 7 bases and J gave up 8 bases, with 17 bases separating them. The CDR3 has 14 residues. The germline CDR1 and CDR2 sequences are LGHNT and FRNRAP. The CDR3, as DNA: TGTGCTAGTGCACCAGGGACCGGTCGAGAAAAACTGTTTTTT. Amino acid sequence: CASAPGTGREKLFF.

This clonotype was counted between two and nine times. The rearrangement joins TRBV27 to TRBJ2-2, with 7 nucleotides matching TRBD1. The CDR3 length is 16 residues. The V segment lost 6 bases and the J segment 4 bases; nucleotides outside the gene matches: 11. Germline V gene data show CDR1 as MNHEY and CDR2 as SMNVEV (reference sequence). CDR3 region: CASSELTGRGTGELFF. DNA for the CDR3: TGTGCCAGCAGCGAACTGACAGGGAGAGGCACCGGGGAGCTGTTTTTT.

This clonotype has a count of ten or more. The chain links TRBV27 to TRBJ2-1, with 9 bases that match TRBD1. The CDR3 sequence is 14 residues long. J gave up 14 bases and V 0 bases, and 8 bases lay outside the gene matches. The germline CDR1 and CDR2 sequences are MNHEY and SMNVEV (reference sequence). The CDR3 DNA sequence: TGTGCCAGCAGTTTATCTCCGGGACAGGGCGTTAAGTTCTTC. Its translation: CASSLSPGQGVKFF.

This clonotype has ten or more counts. This rearrangement joins TRBV7-3 to TRBJ2-2, with 7 positions matching TRBD2. With V trimmed by 5 bases and J by 2 bases, 8 bases remained unmatched. The CDR3 consists of 16 residues. The germline V gene has CDR1 SGHTA and CDR2 FQGTGA. The DNA for the CDR3 is TGTGCCAGCAGCCCTCGGGCTAGCGGTAACACCGGGGAGCTGTTTTTT. Protein: CASSPRASGNTGELFF.

There are a few counts of this clonotype. The chain is built from TRBV4-3 and TRBJ1-2; D call uncertain. V was shortened by 1 base and J by 4 bases, with 7 bases between the two germline ends. Germline CDR1 and CDR2: LGHNA and YSLEER. There are 13 residues in the CDR3. CDR3 sequence: CASSQGERYGYTF. CDR3 sequence (DNA): TGCGCCAGCAGCCAAGGGGAACGCTATGGCTACACCTTC.

This clonotype was counted only a few times. The genes are TRBV7-3 and TRBJ2-2; D unclear. The CDR3 runs to 14 residues. The germline V and J ends were trimmed by 4 bases and 10 bases, with 16 bases remaining between them. Germline lookup yields CDR1 SGHTA and CDR2 FQGTGA. The CDR3 DNA reads as TGTGCCAGCAGCTCCGGACCGACTCTTTCGGAGCTGTTTTTT. Protein: CASSSGPTLSELFF. Drawing the rest from reference TRBV7-3 and TRBJ2-2, the complete variable domain is GAGVSQTPSNKVTEKGKYVELRCDPISGHTALYWYRQSLGQGPEFLIYFQGTGAADDSGLPNDRFFAVRPEGSVSTLKIQRTERGDSAVYLCASSSGPTLSELFFGEGSRLTVL.

This clonotype was counted ten times or more. The chain links TRBV28 to TRBJ2-7, with D possibly matching TRBD2 (6 bases). This CDR3 has 15 amino acids. CDR1 and CDR2 from the germline V gene are MDHEN and SYDVKM. V was clipped by 6 bases and J by 4 bases, with 19 bases between them. CDR3: CASSGRRAALYEQYF. The CDR3 DNA sequence: TGTGCCAGCAGCGGAAGGAGGGCGGCTTTGTACGAGCAGTACTTC.

The V and J genes are TRBV7-6 and TRBJ2-1; D not certain. The CDR3 contains 12 residues. Trimming removed 5 bases from V and 5 bases from J, with 7 bases in between. Germline CDR1 is SGHVS and CDR2 is FNYEAQ. Here the CDR3 DNA reads TGTGCCAGCAGCCGACATGACAATGAGCAGTTCTTC. As protein: CASSRHDNEQFF.

The CDR3 DNA reads as TGTGCCAGCAGCTCCCCAGCCAGTGCTCTTTTAAACTACGAGCAGTACTTC. It codes for CASSSPASALLNYEQYF. This chain uses TRBV11-2 with TRBJ2-7, with D uncertain. V was clipped by 4 bases and J by 3 bases, with 22 bases between them. This CDR3 region has 17 residues. The germline V gene has CDR1 SGHAT and CDR2 FQNNGV.

This clonotype has a count of ten or more. The rearrangement links TRBV7-9 to TRBJ2-7; 13 nucleotides match TRBD2. Looked up from germline, CDR1 is SEHNR and CDR2 is FQNEAQ (reference sequence). Trimming took 5 bases from V and 4 from J; bases not matched to a gene: 8. The length of the CDR3 is 16 residues. CDR3 sequence: CASSPWTSGSRYEQYF. The CDR3 DNA sequence: TGTGCCAGCAGCCCGTGGACTAGCGGGAGTAGGTACGAGCAGTACTTC.

Ten or more counts support this clonotype. This chain connects TRBV11-3 to TRBJ2-3, with D perhaps matching TRBD2 (5 bases). The CDR3 spans 15 residues. The V gene's germline CDR1 is SGHNT and CDR2 YENEEA. Trimming took off 0 bases at V and 0 bases at J, with 7 bases between the two ends. The CDR3: CASSLEGLSTDTQYF. The CDR3 DNA sequence: TGTGCCAGCAGCTTAGAAGGACTGAGCACAGATACGCAGTATTTT.

This clonotype was seen a few times. V gene TRBV15 combines with J gene TRBJ1-1; TRBD1 is a possible D gene (6 bases). This CDR3 comprises 16 residues. V gave up 1 base and J gave up 5 bases, with 17 bases separating them. Germline CDR1 LNHNV, CDR2 YYDKDF (reference sequence). DNA of the CDR3: TGTGCCACCAGCAGAGCTCGGGGGGGCCGGGGGACTGAAGCTTTCTTT. Amino acids: CATSRARGGRGTEAFF. The variable domain in full, with the rest retrieved from reference TRBV15 and TRBJ1-1, is DAMVIQNPRYQVTQFGKPVTLSCSQTLNHNVMYWYQQKSSQAPKLLFHYYDKDFNNEADTPDNFQSRRPNTSFCFLDIRSPGLGDTAMYLCATSRARGGRGTEAFFGQGTRLTVV.

In regard to this clonotype: Sequence at one end of the junction differs from germline and may be a read error. The chain has TRBV11-1 and TRBJ2-6; 8 bases align to TRBD2. Germline CDR1 reads SGHAT; CDR2 reads FQDESV (reference sequence). The CDR3 extends over 18 amino acids. Written as DNA, the CDR3 is TGCGCCAGCAGCCAAGGAGTACTAGCGGTCTCTGGGGCCAACGTCCTGACTTTC. This encodes CASSQGVLAVSGANVLTF.

This clonotype was seen at least ten times. The rearrangement uses TRBV28 and TRBJ2-1, with 7 bases aligning to TRBD1. Germline values: CDR1 MDHEN, CDR2 SYDVKM. With 2 bases clipped from V and 4 bases from J, the junction kept 5 bases outside the gene matches. The CDR3 runs to 15 residues. DNA for the CDR3: TGTGCCAGCAGTTTACCAGGGGGTCGATACAATGAGCAGTTCTTC. It specifies CASSLPGGRYNEQFF.

This clonotype occurred many times. The V and J genes are TRBV28 and TRBJ2-7; 9 bases line up with TRBD1. This CDR3 spans 15 amino acids. Trimming took 6 bases from V and 2 from J; bases not matched to a gene: 8. Germline values: CDR1 MDHEN, CDR2 SYDVKM. CDR3 bases: TGTGCCAGCAGCCACATTGGGACAGGGACCTACGAGCAGTACTTC. Translating it yields CASSHIGTGTYEQYF.

This clonotype has a count of ten or more. The chain couples TRBV2 to TRBJ2-7; a weak D match, TRBD2 (6 bases). The CDR3 has 13 residues. Germline CDR1 and CDR2: SNHLY and FYNNEI. The V gene lost 6 bases and the J gene lost 2 bases, with 11 bases spanning the gap. CDR3 amino acids: CASSWDFTYEQYF. The CDR3 nucleotides are TGTGCCAGCAGCTGGGACTTTACCTACGAGCAGTACTTC.

This clonotype was counted between two and nine times. At one end, the junction sequence differs from germline, possibly due to a read error. J is TRBJ2-2 and V is TRBV6-1; possibly TRBD1 or TRBD2 for D (6 bases each). Germline V gene data show CDR1 as MNHNS and CDR2 as SASEGT. The CDR3 length is 13 residues. The CDR3 nucleotides are TGTGCCAGCAGTACAGGGCACACCGGGGGGCTGTTTTTT. Translated: CASSTGHTGGLFF.

This clonotype turned up a few times. CDR3 protein: CASDEQGGYNEQFF. CDR3 in DNA: TGTGCCAGCGACGAACAGGGGGGGTACAATGAGCAGTTCTTC. The V and J genes are TRBV2 and TRBJ2-1; D is possibly TRBD1 (8 bases). The CDR3 contains 14 residues. The germline V and J ends were trimmed by 8 bases and 4 bases, with 15 bases remaining between them. Germline CDR1 SNHLY, CDR2 FYNNEI.

This clonotype was detected many times. The genes are TRBV27 and TRBJ2-3; unclear D gene. Germline CDR1 is MNHEY and CDR2 is SMNVEV (reference sequence). CDR3 length equals 14 residues. V was clipped by 6 bases and J by 9 bases, with 19 bases between them. The CDR3 spells CASSPMQASRTQYF. In nucleotides, the CDR3 is TGTGCCAGCAGCCCCATGCAGGCCTCGCGAACGCAGTATTTT.

This clonotype came up many times. The V call is TRBV28, the J call TRBJ2-3; D possibly matches TRBD1 or TRBD2 (5 bases each). V was pared by 3 bases and J by 6 bases, with 10 bases between. This CDR3 has 13 amino acids. Germline V lookup: CDR1 MDHEN, CDR2 SYDVKM. This CDR3 reads CASSFGWGDTQYF. The CDR3, as DNA: TGTGCCAGCAGTTTCGGTTGGGGGGATACGCAGTATTTT.

This clonotype was seen ten or more times. The chain is built from TRBV6-2 or TRBV6-3 and TRBJ2-1; 13 nucleotides align to TRBD2. The CDR3 covers 16 residues. CDR1 MNHEY and CDR2 SVGEGT come from the germline V gene. With V trimmed by 2 bases and J by 12 bases, 10 bases remained unmatched. The CDR3 DNA reads TGTGCCAGCAGTTACCCAAAACTAGCGGGAGGGCCATTGCAGTTCTTC. Translation: CASSYPKLAGGPLQFF.

The sample holds many counts of this clonotype. The chain combines TRBV11-3 with TRBJ2-7; possibly TRBD1 for D (6 bases). The length of the CDR3 is 12 residues. V lost 3 bases and J 8 bases, leaving 11 bases between the germline ends. Looked up from germline, CDR1 is SGHNT and CDR2 is YENEEA. CDR3: CASSFTWDKQYF. In DNA, the CDR3 is TGTGCCAGCAGCTTCACGTGGGACAAGCAGTACTTC.

This clonotype was counted at least ten times. The chain links TRBV6-2 or TRBV6-3 to TRBJ2-1, with TRBD1 as a possible D gene (8 bases). The length of the CDR3 is 15 residues. CDR1 is MNHEY and CDR2 is SVGEGT in the germline V gene. Trimming took 5 bases from V and 7 from J, leaving 18 bases between them. The CDR3 DNA follows: TGTGCCAGCAGTAAACAGGGGGGGTTTAAAAATGAGCAGTTCTTC. Protein sequence: CASSKQGGFKNEQFF.